This is a list of T cell receptor beta chains from one sample in a study of T cell responses to AZD1222 COVID-19 vaccine. TCRdb's table, derived via immunoSEQ multiplex PCR, lists solely in-frame clones and lacks some. The sample holds some 70,000 clones; 80% are singletons and the top ten take roughly 13%. The sample was peripheral blood, taken 28 days after the second AZD1222 dose. These receptors were collected from an adult who received the AZD1222 COVID-19 vaccine. Each CDR3 is given with its conserved first and last residue. D genes are given only for firm matches. The listing skips clone size in some rows; elsewhere it reads once, few, many or a size class.

TRBJ1-1 | . | TRBV30 | . | CAWSPGVAKTEAFF | TGTGCCTGGAGTCCAGGGGTGGCTAAGACTGAAGCTTTCTTT
TRBJ2-1 | . | TRBV5-6 | TRBD2 | CASSPGTSSNEQFF | TGTGCCAGCAGCCCCGGGACTAGCTCGAATGAGCAGTTCTTC
TRBJ1-1 | . | TRBV5-5 | . | CASSLAATDDEAFF | TGTGCCAGCAGCTTGGCTGCGACGGACGACGAAGCTTTCTTT
TRBJ1-1 | . | TRBV4-3 | . | CASSRSKSTEAFF | TGCGCCAGCAGCCGCTCAAAAAGTACTGAAGCTTTCTTT
TRBJ1-1 | . | TRBV30 | . | CAYSGGGTEAFF | TGTGCCTATTCTGGGGGGGGCACTGAAGCTTTCTTT
TRBJ1-2 | . | TRBV14 | . | CASSQDLQNYGYTF | TGTGCCAGCAGCCAAGATCTACAAAACTATGGCTACACCTTC
TRBJ2-1 | . | TRBV5-1 | TRBD1 | CASSASPTGGSYNEQFF | TGCGCCAGCAGCGCGTCCCCTACAGGGGGGTCCTACAATGAGCAGTTCTTC
TRBJ2-2 | few | TRBV18 | TRBD1 | CASSLGQRYTGELFF | TGTGCCAGCTCACTGGGACAGCGATACACCGGGGAGCTGTTTTTT
TRBJ2-3 | . | TRBV13 | . | CASSPESLADTQYF | TGTGCCAGCAGCCCAGAGTCGCTTGCAGATACGCAGTATTTT
TRBJ2-1 | . | TRBV6-5 | . | CASSYSKGHNEQFF | TGTGCCAGCAGTTACTCGAAAGGACACAATGAGCAGTTCTTC
TRBJ1-2 | once | TRBV6-5 | TRBD1 | CASSYGTGNYGYTF | TGTGCCAGCAGTTACGGGACAGGGAACTATGGCTACACCTTC
TRBJ1-1 | . | TRBV18 | . | CASSPRVVTDEAFF | TGTGCCAGCTCACCTCGAGTGGTGACAGATGAAGCTTTCTTT
TRBJ2-5 | . | TRBV7-9 | TRBD2 | CASSLGAGRETQYF | TGTGCCAGCAGCTTAGGAGCGGGGCGGGAGACCCAGTACTTC
TRBJ2-7 | . | TRBV5-4 | . | CASKGVGEQYF | TGTGCCAGCAAAGGGGTGGGTGAGCAGTACTTC
TRBJ1-1 | . | TRBV7-9 | . | CASTPTQTGSEAFF | TGTGCCAGCACCCCGACCCAGACCGGGAGTGAAGCTTTCTTT
TRBJ2-1 | . | TRBV5-6 | TRBD2 | CASSRRLAGNNEQFF | TGTGCCAGCAGCCGCCGACTAGCGGGGAACAATGAGCAGTTCTTC
TRBJ1-5 | few | TRBV6-2/TRBV6-3 | TRBD1 | CASSYDRAGTQPQHF | TGTGCCAGCAGTTACGACAGGGCCGGTACTCAGCCCCAGCATTTT
TRBJ1-5 | once | TRBV19 | . | CASSISAYSNQPQHF | TGTGCCAGTAGTATATCTGCGTATAGCAATCAGCCCCAGCATTTT
TRBJ1-1 | . | TRBV19 | . | CASKSRNLNTEAFF | TGTGCCAGTAAAAGTCGAAATCTGAACACTGAAGCTTTCTTT
TRBJ2-7 | . | TRBV4-1 | TRBD1 | CASSQGTGGTYEQYF | TGCGCCAGCAGCCAGGGGACAGGGGGCACCTACGAGCAGTACTTC
TRBJ1-1 | . | TRBV19 | TRBD1 | CASSAGGRSNTEAFF | TGTGCCAGTAGTGCAGGGGGACGATCGAACACTGAAGCTTTCTTT
TRBJ2-2 | . | TRBV24-1 | TRBD1 | CATGDRGNTGELFF | TGTGCCACCGGGGACAGGGGGAACACCGGGGAGCTGTTTTTT
TRBJ1-5 | . | TRBV7-2 | TRBD1 | CASSTRQGASSQPQHF | TGTGCCAGCAGCACCCGACAGGGGGCATCTAGTCAGCCCCAGCATTTT
TRBJ2-6 | few | TRBV6-6 | . | CASSPLGQISGANVLTF | TGTGCCAGCAGTCCCCTAGGACAGATCTCTGGGGCCAACGTCCTGACTTTC
TRBJ1-1 | . | TRBV7-9 | TRBD1 | CASSEQGARTEAFF | TGTGCCAGCAGCGAGCAGGGGGCTCGGACTGAAGCTTTCTTT
TRBJ2-1 | . | TRBV6-4 | . | CASRESANSYNEQFF | TGTGCCAGCAGGGAAAGCGCTAACTCCTACAATGAGCAGTTCTTC
TRBJ1-5 | once | TRBV30 | TRBD1 | CAWGGQLDQPQHF | TGTGCCTGGGGGGGACAGCTTGATCAGCCCCAGCATTTT
TRBJ2-2 | . | TRBV10-1 | TRBD2 | CASSESFSAGGTGELFF | TGCGCCAGCAGTGAGTCGTTCTCAGCGGGGGGAACCGGGGAGCTGTTTTTT